The 12 T cell receptor beta chains in this list originate from one sample, sequenced in a study of kidney transplant recipient with SARS-CoV-2 infection. TCRdb processed the reads anew with MiXCR; each CDR3 protein has one entry. Seen here are roughly 230,000 distinct CDR3 sequences, around 26% observed once, and the top ten hold less than 8.5%. The input for sequencing was a blood sample, taken at baseline and between days 110 and 120 from a kidney transplant recipient. The origin of the receptors is a male patient in his thirties who had COVID-19 and was a kidney transplant recipient. Some T cells may possibly be graft donor cells.

This clonotype appeared a few times. The rearrangement uses TRBV28 and TRBJ2-3; either TRBD1 or TRBD2 may fit D (5 bases each). CDR3 length equals 13 residues. The germline V gene has CDR1 MDHEN and CDR2 SYDVKM. With 5 bases removed from V and 4 bases from J, the gap between germline ends came to 10 bases. As DNA, the CDR3 is TGTGCCAGCAGTCGGGACGGGCCAGATACGCAGTATTTT. It translates to CASSRDGPDTQYF.

This clonotype has a count of ten or more. The chain uses TRBV23-1 and TRBJ1-2; no clear D gene. TRBV23-1 is reported as an ORF; its role is uncertain. This CDR3 contains 17 residues. V gave up 4 bases and J gave up 4 bases, with 22 bases separating them. In nucleotides, the CDR3 is TGCGCCAGCAGTCTGGGATCGCTACGCAGAAAGACCTATGGCTACACCTTC. Its protein product is CASSLGSLRRKTYGYTF.

This clonotype showed up many times. The chain has TRBV10-3 and TRBJ1-2; no clear D. Germline V lookup: CDR1 ENHRY, CDR2 SYGVKD. This CDR3 comprises 15 residues. Trimming left V 4 bases short and J 0 bases short, with 12 bases between. The CDR3 DNA reads as TGTGCCATCAGTGGGGCGTGGTCGTCTAACTATGGCTACACCTTC. Protein: CAISGAWSSNYGYTF.

Turning to this clonotype: Being one base from a much bigger clone, this may be a read error. This rearrangement joins TRBV5-1 to TRBJ2-2, with D perhaps assigned TRBD1 or TRBD2 (5 bases each). This CDR3 is 12 amino acids long. Looked up from germline, CDR1 is SGHRS and CDR2 is YFSETQ. CDR3 DNA sequence: TGCGCCAGCAGCTTGGAGGTGGGGGTGCTGTTTTTT. It yields the protein CASSLEVGVLFF.

This clonotype has a count of ten or more. The chain has TRBV15 and TRBJ2-7; possibly TRBD2 for D (5 bases). The CDR3 has 16 residues. Germline V gene lookup returns CDR1 LNHNV and CDR2 YYDKDF (reference sequence). V lost 1 base to trimming and J lost 2 bases, with 15 bases between them. Here the CDR3 DNA reads TGTGCCACCAGCAGAGCGTCAGAGGGAGAAGCCTACGAGCAGTACTTC. Residues: CATSRASEGEAYEQYF.

A word on this clonotype: One base away lies a much larger clone, so this may be a sequencing read error. The chain joins TRBV30 to TRBJ1-1; D remains unclear. The length of the CDR3 is 14 residues. The germline CDR1 and CDR2 sequences are GTSNPN and SVGIG (reference sequence). CDR3 nucleotides: TGTGTCTGGAGTGTACTTATCAGGAACACTGAAGCTTTCTTT. It yields the protein CVWSVLIRNTEAFF. The entire variable domain, with the rest obtained from reference TRBV30 and TRBJ1-1, is as follows: SQTIHQWPATLVQPVGSPLSLECTVEGTSNPNLYWYRQAAGRGLQLLFYSVGIGQISSEVPQNLSASRPQDRQFILSSKKLLLSDSGFYLCVWSVLIRNTEAFFGQGTRLTVV.

Only a few counts were recorded for this clonotype. V is TRBV7-6 and J is TRBJ2-1; 11 bases map to TRBD2. The junction had 8 bases not matched to a gene; V was cut back by 6 bases and J by 7 bases. Germline loops: CDR1 SGHVS, CDR2 FNYEAQ. The CDR3 totals 15 residues. The CDR3: CASRSLAGARNEQFF. The CDR3, as DNA: TGTGCCAGCAGGTCACTAGCGGGGGCTAGGAATGAGCAGTTCTTC.

This clonotype was recorded many times. The rearrangement links TRBV7-2 to TRBJ2-2; D ambiguous. With 1 base removed from V and 7 bases from J, the gap between germline ends came to 4 bases. CDR3 length: 12 residues. Germline CDR1 SGHTA, CDR2 FQGNSA. CDR3 region: CASSLVIGELFF. CDR3 nucleotides: TGTGCCAGCAGCTTAGTAATCGGGGAGCTGTTTTTT. Filled out from reference TRBV7-2 and TRBJ2-2, the complete variable domain reads GAGVSQSPSNKVTEKGKDVELRCDPISGHTALYWYRQSLGQGLEFLIYFQGNSAPDKSGLPSDRFSAERTGGSVSTLTIQRTQQEDSAVYLCASSLVIGELFFGEGSRLTVL.

This clonotype was detected ten times or more. The CDR3 protein is CASSRDRMNTGELFF. As DNA, the CDR3 is TGTGCCAGCAGTCGGGACAGGATGAACACCGGGGAGCTGTTTTTT. This chain uses TRBV2 with TRBJ2-2; 8 positions match TRBD1. CDR1 SNHLY and CDR2 FYNNEI come from the germline V gene. The CDR3 extends over 15 amino acids. V was pared by 5 bases and J by 1 base, with 3 bases of the junction left unmatched.

This clonotype has a count of ten or more. The rearrangement joins TRBV5-5 to TRBJ2-3; 9 bases are a match to TRBD1. Germline CDR1 and CDR2: SGHKS and YYEKEE (reference sequence). Trimming took 0 bases from V and 2 from J; bases not matched to a gene: 4. The CDR3 runs to 16 residues. In DNA form, the CDR3 reads TGTGCCAGCAGCTTGGATGGACAGGGGCACACAGATACGCAGTATTTT. It encodes CASSLDGQGHTDTQYF.

This clonotype was counted ten times or more. The chain employs TRBV29-1 and TRBJ2-2; D is tentatively TRBD1 or TRBD2 (6 bases each). Trimming removed 7 bases at V and 5 bases at J, with 17 bases between. The CDR3 has 14 residues. CDR1 is SQVTM, CDR2 ANQGSEA, per germline. CDR3 DNA sequence: TGCAGCGCCGGAACGACAGGACTAACCGGGGAGCTGTTTTTT. It is translated as CSAGTTGLTGELFF.

With regard to this clonotype: It may be a read error: a sequence one base away is much more abundant. The rearrangement links TRBV18 to TRBJ1-1; TRBD1 might be the D (5 bases). The CDR3 length is 12 residues. Germline V gene sequence: CDR1 KGHSH, CDR2 LQKENI. Here the CDR3 DNA reads TGTGCCAGCTCTAAGGGGTTCACTGAAGCTTCCTTT. Protein sequence: CASSKGFTEASF.